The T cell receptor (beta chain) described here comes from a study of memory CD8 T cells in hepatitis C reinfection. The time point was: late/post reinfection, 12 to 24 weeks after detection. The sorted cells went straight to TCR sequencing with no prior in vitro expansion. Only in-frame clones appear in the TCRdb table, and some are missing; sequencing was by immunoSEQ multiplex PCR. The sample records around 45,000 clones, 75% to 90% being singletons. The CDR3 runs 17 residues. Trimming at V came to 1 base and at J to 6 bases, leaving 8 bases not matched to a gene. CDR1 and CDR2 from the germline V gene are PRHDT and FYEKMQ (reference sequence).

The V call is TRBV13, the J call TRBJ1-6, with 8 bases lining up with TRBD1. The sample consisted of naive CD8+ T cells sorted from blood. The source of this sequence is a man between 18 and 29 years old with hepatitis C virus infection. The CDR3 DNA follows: TGTGCCAGCAGCTTAGACCTCGGACAGGGAGGTAATTCACCCCTCCACTTT. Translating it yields CASSLDLGQGGNSPLHF. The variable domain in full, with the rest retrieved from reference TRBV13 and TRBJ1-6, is AAGVIQSPRHLIKEKRETATLKCYPIPRHDTVYWYQQGPGQDPQFLISFYEKMQSDKGSIPDRFSAQQFSDYHSELNMSSLELGDSALYFCASSLDLGQGGNSPLHFGNGTRLTVT.